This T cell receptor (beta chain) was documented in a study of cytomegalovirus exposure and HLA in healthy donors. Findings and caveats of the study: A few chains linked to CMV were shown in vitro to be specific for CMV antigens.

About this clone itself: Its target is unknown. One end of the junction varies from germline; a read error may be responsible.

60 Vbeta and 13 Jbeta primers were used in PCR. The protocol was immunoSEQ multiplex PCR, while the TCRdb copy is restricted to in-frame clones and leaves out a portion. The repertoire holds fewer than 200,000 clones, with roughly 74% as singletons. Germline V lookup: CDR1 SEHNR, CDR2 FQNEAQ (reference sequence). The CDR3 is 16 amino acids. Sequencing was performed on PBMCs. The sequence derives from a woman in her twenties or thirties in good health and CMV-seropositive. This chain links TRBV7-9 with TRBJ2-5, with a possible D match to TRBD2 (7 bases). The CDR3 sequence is CSSSLGGGRYQETQYF. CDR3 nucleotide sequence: TGTTCCAGCAGCTTAGGCGGGGGCCGGTACCAAGAGACCCAGTACTTC.